This entry lists 32 T cell receptor beta chains sequenced from one sample in a study of control samples from healthy donors and cancer patients. The repertoire was sequenced with immunoSEQ multiplex PCR; TCRdb's copy has only in-frame clones and lacks some. Of roughly 100,000 clones in the sample, about nine tenths were seen once. Input material: blood. Every receptor here comes from a woman in her thirties in good health.

The genes are TRBV28 and TRBJ2-5; D gene uncertain. The germline V and J ends were trimmed by 2 bases and 2 bases, with 12 bases remaining between them. The CDR3 has 15 residues. Germline assignment: CDR1 MDHEN and CDR2 SYDVKM. The CDR3 protein is CASSLGLADQETQYF. CDR3 sequence (DNA): TGTGCCAGCAGTTTAGGGTTGGCCGATCAAGAGACCCAGTACTTC.

V usage is TRBV10-3 and J usage is TRBJ2-5, with TRBD2 as a possible D gene (6 bases). Germline-derived CDR1 and CDR2 are ENHRY and SYGVKD. V was shortened by 4 bases and J by 5 bases, with 14 bases between the two germline ends. The CDR3 is 14 residues long. The CDR3 nucleotides are TGTGCCATCAGTGGGCAGGATGGGGGGGAGACCCAGTACTTC. This encodes CAISGQDGGETQYF.

This rearrangement joins TRBV13 to TRBJ1-4; 10 bases agree with TRBD1. Germline values: CDR1 PRHDT, CDR2 FYEKMQ (reference sequence). CDR3 length equals 15 residues. The V gene end was trimmed by 5 bases and the J gene end by 7 bases; junction bases not matched to a gene: 7. DNA of the CDR3: TGTGCCAGCAGCATTGGACAGGGGGTTTTTGAAAAACTGTTTTTT. Encoded protein: CASSIGQGVFEKLFF.

The gene calls are TRBV11-3 and TRBJ2-1, with 10 bases lining up with TRBD2. The V and J ends lost 2 bases and 1 base, in that order; junction bases with no gene match: 2. The germline gives CDR1 SGHNT, CDR2 YENEEA. The CDR3 runs to 16 residues. Written as DNA, the CDR3 is TGTGCCAGCAGCTTACGGACTAGCGGTTCCTACAATGAGCAGTTCTTC. It encodes CASSLRTSGSYNEQFF. Complete variable domain (other parts from reference TRBV11-3 and TRBJ2-1): EAGVVQSPRYKIIEKKQPVAFWCNPISGHNTLYWYLQNLGQGPELLIRYENEEAVDDSQLPKDRFSAERLKGVDSTLKIQPAELGDSAVYLCASSLRTSGSYNEQFFGPGTRLTVL.

The V and J genes are TRBV29-1 and TRBJ2-5; D gene unclear. Germline lookup yields CDR1 SQVTM and CDR2 ANQGSEA. Trimming removed 4 bases from V and 5 bases from J, with 14 bases in between. This CDR3 is 13 amino acids long. The CDR3 sequence is CSVGAYPVETQYF. Here the CDR3 DNA reads TGCAGCGTTGGGGCCTATCCCGTGGAGACCCAGTACTTC.

The CDR3 DNA follows: TGTGCCAGCAGCCCGGATGGGGACTATGGCTACACCTTC. This sequence encodes CASSPDGDYGYTF. The J gene is TRBJ1-2, the V gene TRBV6-5; D remains ambiguous. Deletions cut 6 bases from V and 3 bases from J, with 11 bases between. The CDR3 length is 13 residues. CDR1 and CDR2 from the germline V gene are MNHEY and SVGAGI.

This clone was seen a few times. The CDR3 DNA reads as TGTGCCAGCAGCCCGGGAGGGGTCGTCTATGGCTACACCTTC. Translating gives CASSPGGVVYGYTF. J is TRBJ1-2 and V is TRBV5-4; a weak D match, TRBD1 (5 bases). Between the trimmed V and J ends, which lost 4 bases and 4 bases, there was a span of 14 bases. CDR3 size: 14 residues. CDR1 is SGHNT and CDR2 is YYREEE in the germline V gene (reference sequence).

This clone occurred once. The V and J genes are TRBV19 and TRBJ1-5; D is perhaps TRBD1 (5 bases). CDR3 size: 15 residues. V lost 6 bases to trimming and J lost 0 bases, with 12 bases between them. In germline, CDR1 is LNHDA, CDR2 SQIVND (reference sequence). CDR3 residues: CASRGGAVSNQPQHF. The CDR3 nucleotides are TGTGCCAGTAGGGGAGGGGCGGTTAGCAATCAGCCCCAGCATTTT.

The chain uses TRBV7-2 and TRBJ2-1; 9 bases match TRBD1. This CDR3 contains 15 residues. Looked up from germline, CDR1 is SGHTA and CDR2 is FQGNSA. V was pared by 4 bases and J by 3 bases, with 4 bases of the junction left unmatched. The chain's CDR3 is CASSWGQGNYNEQFF. The CDR3 bases are TGTGCCAGCAGCTGGGGACAGGGCAACTACAATGAGCAGTTCTTC.

V is TRBV6-6 and J is TRBJ1-6, with TRBD1 as a possible D gene (6 bases). The CDR3 runs 15 residues. CDR1 and CDR2 (germline): MNHNY, SVGAGI (reference sequence). V shed 6 bases and J shed 10 bases, with 19 bases lying between them. For the CDR3, the DNA is TGTGCCAGCAGACCGCGGGGGGCGGTCGACTCACCCCTCCACTTT. Translated: CASRPRGAVDSPLHF.

The J gene is TRBJ2-3, the V gene TRBV3-1 (or the pseudogene TRBV3-2); D is unresolved. Between the trimmed V and J ends, which lost 0 bases and 2 bases, there was a span of 15 bases. Germline V gene lookup returns CDR1 LGHDT and CDR2 YNNKEL (reference sequence). The CDR3 is 17 residues long. The CDR3 bases are TGTGCCAGCAGCCAAGATAACCTTGGGTTGCCCACAGATACGCAGTATTTT. Its translation: CASSQDNLGLPTDTQYF.

The V gene is TRBV7-2, the J gene TRBJ1-5, with D unresolved. CDR1 and CDR2 from the germline V gene are SGHTA and FQGNSA. The length of the CDR3 is 15 residues. The germline V and J ends were trimmed by 3 bases and 1 base, with 10 bases remaining between them. The CDR3 here is CASSFTDGSNQPQHF. CDR3 DNA sequence: TGTGCCAGCAGCTTCACGGACGGCAGCAATCAGCCCCAGCATTTT.

The chain joins TRBV30 to TRBJ2-7, with D tentatively TRBD1 or TRBD2 (5 bases each). The CDR3 totals 15 residues. Germline V CDR1 and CDR2: GTSNPN, SVGIG (reference sequence). The ends were cut back, 5 bases at V and 0 bases at J, with 17 bases in the middle. CDR3 nucleotide sequence: TGTGCCTGGGGGGCTTTGGTGAGGGGCTCCTACGAGCAGTACTTC. Its protein product is CAWGALVRGSYEQYF.

The V call is TRBV27, the J call TRBJ2-1, with TRBD1 identical over 9 bases. Germline assignment: CDR1 MNHEY and CDR2 SMNVEV (reference sequence). This CDR3 comprises 14 residues. V trimming: 10 bases; J trimming: 0 bases; junction bases outside the gene matches: 4. CDR3 residues: CATRDRDSYNEQFF. CDR3 nucleotides: TGTGCCACCAGGGACAGGGACTCCTACAATGAGCAGTTCTTC.

The chain carries TRBV19 and TRBJ1-3; possible D gene TRBD1, 6 bases. The CDR3 runs to 14 residues. The germline V gene has CDR1 LNHDA and CDR2 SQIVND (reference sequence). Trimming shortened V by 9 bases and J by 7 bases, and 19 bases separated the two germline ends. CDR3 residues: CASSTGASENTIYF. CDR3 bases: TGTGCCAGCTCCACGGGGGCAAGTGAGAACACCATATATTTT.

The V gene is TRBV14, the J gene TRBJ2-1, with a weak D call TRBD2 (5 bases). Trimming pared 4 bases from V and 10 bases from J, leaving 14 bases between. Germline V CDR1 and CDR2: SGHDN, FVKESK. CDR3 length: 13 residues. CDR3 in amino acids: CASSPSRVGEQFF. CDR3 nucleotide sequence: TGTGCCAGCAGCCCGTCGAGGGTCGGGGAGCAGTTCTTC.

The chain recombines TRBV6-5 with TRBJ1-1; D may be TRBD1 (5 bases). Looked up from germline, CDR1 is MNHEY and CDR2 is SVGAGI. Between the trimmed V and J ends, which lost 6 bases and 5 bases, there was a span of 16 bases. The length of the CDR3 is 14 residues. This CDR3 is CASRKAGLGTEAFF. DNA for the CDR3: TGTGCCAGCAGGAAAGCAGGGTTAGGGACTGAAGCTTTCTTT.

The chain joins TRBV11-2 to TRBJ1-2; D call uncertain. The CDR3 consists of 15 residues. Trimming removed 0 bases from V and 6 bases from J, with 14 bases in between. Germline-derived CDR1 and CDR2 are SGHAT and FQNNGV. This CDR3 is CASSLDGSGPNGYTF. The DNA of the CDR3 is TGTGCCAGCAGCTTAGATGGATCAGGTCCAAATGGCTACACCTTC.

The V call is TRBV2, the J call TRBJ2-3, with D possibly TRBD2 on 6 matching bases. The CDR3 spans 11 residues. The V gene's germline CDR1 is SNHLY and CDR2 FYNNEI. The CDR3 region is CVGGKTDTQYF. Here the CDR3 DNA reads TGTGTGGGCGGGAAGACAGATACGCAGTATTTT.

This chain joins TRBV19 and TRBJ1-5; no definite D call. The CDR3 sequence is 12 residues long. V lost 7 bases and J 4 bases, leaving 8 bases between the germline ends. Germline assignment: CDR1 LNHDA and CDR2 SQIVND (reference sequence). CDR3 DNA sequence: TGTGCCAGTAACCCCCGAAATCAGCCCCAGCATTTT. Protein: CASNPRNQPQHF.

This clone appeared a few times. The rearrangement uses TRBV6-5 and TRBJ1-1, with D possibly being TRBD1 (6 bases). Germline assignment: CDR1 MNHEY and CDR2 SVGAGI. There are 13 residues in the CDR3. V was pared by 8 bases and J by 0 bases, with 10 bases between. CDR3 sequence (DNA): TGTGCCAGCGGGGACACTTTGAACACTGAAGCTTTCTTT. As protein: CASGDTLNTEAFF.

Written as DNA, the CDR3 is TGTGCCAGCAGCCAAAGAGGTGCGGGTGGCACAGATACGCAGTATTTT. This gives the protein CASSQRGAGGTDTQYF. The chain is built from TRBV3-1 (or the pseudogene TRBV3-2) and TRBJ2-3; TRBD2 might be the D (5 bases). Germline values: CDR1 LGHDT, CDR2 YNNKEL (reference sequence). The CDR3 length is 16 residues. V lost 2 bases and J 1 base, leaving 13 bases between the germline ends.

This chain uses TRBV7-3 with TRBJ1-1, with D uncertain. This CDR3 has 13 amino acids. Trimming took 5 bases from V and 7 from J, leaving 14 bases between them. Germline V gives CDR1 SGHTA, CDR2 FQGTGA. The CDR3 region is CASSIRKEVEAFF. CDR3 DNA: TGTGCCAGCAGCATTAGAAAGGAAGTTGAAGCTTTCTTT.

This sequence joins TRBV14 and TRBJ2-1; unclear D gene. The germline CDR1 and CDR2 sequences are SGHDN and FVKESK. This CDR3 is built from 11 residues. V was pared by 2 bases and J by 9 bases, with 5 bases between. CDR3 region: CASSQYSEQFF. The CDR3 DNA follows: TGTGCCAGCAGCCAATATAGTGAGCAGTTCTTC.

This chain links TRBV3-1 (or the pseudogene TRBV3-2) with TRBJ1-1; the D is unclear. Between the trimmed V and J ends, which lost 2 bases and 3 bases, there was a span of 13 bases. Germline V gives CDR1 LGHDT, CDR2 YNNKEL (reference sequence). This CDR3 spans 15 amino acids. CDR3 bases: TGTGCCAGCAGCCAACACCCAGTGAGGGACACTGAAGCTTTCTTT. Translation: CASSQHPVRDTEAFF.

The genes are TRBV19 and TRBJ1-2, with TRBD1 matching over 9 bases. CDR3 length equals 15 residues. Germline assignment: CDR1 LNHDA and CDR2 SQIVND (reference sequence). J was trimmed by 2 bases and V by 9 bases; bases with no gene match: 10. CDR3: CASNARGQGNYGYTF. The DNA of the CDR3 is TGTGCCAGCAATGCCCGGGGACAGGGAAACTATGGCTACACCTTC.

The chain recombines TRBV11-2 with TRBJ2-5, with D unclear. Trimming left V 3 bases short and J 5 bases short, with 4 bases between. The CDR3 totals 11 residues. The germline gives CDR1 SGHAT, CDR2 FQNNGV. CDR3 in amino acids: CASSFRETQYF. As DNA, the CDR3 is TGTGCCAGCAGCTTTAGGGAGACCCAGTACTTC.

This sequence joins TRBV6-4 and TRBJ1-4; 9 bases are shared with TRBD1. Germline V gene sequence: CDR1 MRHNA, CDR2 SNTAGT. The CDR3 extends over 16 amino acids. The J segment lost 7 bases and the V segment lost 5 bases, leaving 11 bases of the junction unmatched. The CDR3 nucleotides read TGTGCCAGCAGTCAGGACAGGGGCCTGGCCCCTGAAAAACTGTTTTTT. This sequence encodes CASSQDRGLAPEKLFF.

V gene TRBV7-2 combines with J gene TRBJ1-6, with D perhaps TRBD1 (5 bases). The germline V gene has CDR1 SGHTA and CDR2 FQGNSA. Deletions cut 1 base from V and 7 bases from J, with 14 bases between. The CDR3 covers 16 residues. CDR3 residues: CASSLVSTAINSPLHF. CDR3 nucleotide sequence: TGTGCCAGCAGCTTAGTTTCGACAGCGATCAATTCACCCCTCCACTTT.

The chain recombines TRBV27 with TRBJ2-1; D is perhaps TRBD2 (5 bases). Per the germline V gene, CDR1 is MNHEY and CDR2 is SMNVEV (reference sequence). The CDR3 totals 18 residues. V was clipped by 3 bases and J by 3 bases, with 21 bases between them. CDR3 coding DNA: TGTGCCAGCAGTTTTTTTGTGTACTCCGAGGGCAACTACAATGAGCAGTTCTTC. This codes for CASSFFVYSEGNYNEQFF.

This clone was seen once. The chain has TRBV7-8 and TRBJ2-1; D call uncertain. Trimming left V 2 bases short and J 6 bases short, with 8 bases between. The germline V gene encodes CDR1 SGHVS and CDR2 FQNEAQ. The CDR3 is 13 residues long. The CDR3 DNA reads TGTGCCAGCAGCTTAAAGCCCTCCAATGAGCAGTTCTTC. Translating it yields CASSLKPSNEQFF.

The chain employs TRBV20-1 and TRBJ1-3, with 7 bases that match TRBD1. Trimming at V came to 3 bases and at J to 2 bases, leaving 7 bases not matched to a gene. CDR3 length: 15 residues. Germline V lookup: CDR1 DFQATT, CDR2 SNEGSKA (reference sequence). The CDR3 sequence is CSASHRDSPGNTIYF. For the CDR3, the DNA is TGCAGTGCTAGTCATCGGGACAGCCCTGGAAACACCATATATTTT.